This note documents a single TCR beta chain sequence. The entry originates in a study of radiotherapy plus CTLA-4 blockade in lung cancer. The table came from immunoSEQ multiplex PCR; TCRdb's copy has only in-frame clones and leaves some out. Among tens of thousands of clones, 70% to 85% were seen once, and the ten largest hold roughly a tenth. The germline V and J ends were trimmed by 11 bases and 4 bases, with 19 bases remaining between them. From germline, CDR1 is SNHLY and CDR2 FYNNEI. The CDR3 extends over 14 amino acids. The sequence came from a human donor with non-small cell lung cancer who had a complete response to radiotherapy plus ipilimumab. The genes are TRBV2 and TRBJ2-3; D is tentatively TRBD1 or TRBD2 (6 bases each). This specimen consisted of peripheral blood, obtained from a patient treated with radiotherapy plus ipilimumab. The CDR3 sequence is CASLWGASADTQYF. The CDR3 region has the DNA TGTGCCTCCTTGTGGGGGGCGAGTGCAGATACGCAGTATTTT. Full variable domain (outside the CDR3, taken from reference TRBV2 and TRBJ2-3): EPEVTQTPSHQVTQMGQEVILRCVPISNHLYFYWYRQILGQKVEFLVSFYNNEISEKSEIFDDQFSVERPDGSNFTLKIRSTKLEDSAMYFCASLWGASADTQYFGPGTRLTVL.